The 4 T cell receptor beta chains listed next were all sequenced from one sample in a study of CD8 T cells in ankylosing spondylitis (dated by TCRdb to the late 2010s). Summary of the overall study and its limitations: Blood from ankylosing spondylitis patients appeared to be characterized by a TCR beta motif composed of about 8 highly homologous amino acid variants.

Library preparation was by 5' RACE. TCRdb shows the sequencer as Illumina HiSeq 2500. TCRdb handled the public reads itself, with Q25 trimming in fastp and clone calling in MiXCR, and kept productive beta chains. Each CDR3 protein gets just one entry, which takes the most common genes and DNA from the rows behind it. The table for this sample lists over 600,000 distinct CDR3 sequences; under 20% of them were counted only once. The ten largest clones capture around 19% of the sample. These receptors are not linked to any known antigen. Material for sequencing was blood, either unsorted or a sorted T cell fraction (not recorded which). The source is a male donor with ankylosing spondylitis.

This clonotype showed up many times. V gene TRBV20-1 combines with J gene TRBJ2-1; a possible D gene is TRBD1 (5 bases). The V end lost 6 bases, the J end lost 6 bases, and 15 bases lay between the germline ends. The CDR3 contains 13 residues. The germline CDR1 and CDR2 sequences are DFQATT and SNEGSKA (reference sequence). The CDR3: CSAEKQVSNEQFF. Here the CDR3 DNA reads TGCAGTGCCGAGAAACAGGTCTCCAATGAGCAGTTCTTC.

A few counts support this clonotype. The chain carries TRBV7-2 and TRBJ2-3, with D possibly being TRBD1 (6 bases). The CDR3 has 14 residues. Germline V gene lookup returns CDR1 SGHTA and CDR2 FQGNSA. With 2 bases removed from V and 2 bases from J, the gap between germline ends came to 8 bases. In nucleotides, the CDR3 is TGTGCCAGCAGCTTATACAGGGACACAGATACGCAGTATTTT. Encoded protein: CASSLYRDTDTQYF.

This clonotype was seen a handful of times. The chain carries TRBV12-3 or TRBV12-4 and TRBJ2-1; 8 bases fit TRBD2. CDR3 length: 20 residues. The trim removed 2 bases at V and 2 bases at J, leaving 17 bases unmatched. Here the CDR3 DNA reads TGTGCCAGCAGTTTACTTGTAGTTACAGGGATAGCGGGACCCTACAATGAGCAGTTCTTC. Translating gives CASSLLVVTGIAGPYNEQFF.

This clonotype was detected a few times. The chain employs TRBV20-1 and TRBJ2-1; 10 nucleotides agree with TRBD2. V shed 2 bases, J shed 3 bases, and the junction held 7 bases outside the gene matches. In germline, CDR1 is DFQATT, CDR2 SNEGSKA (reference sequence). CDR3 length: 16 residues. CDR3 loop: CSARYLTSGFYNEQFF. CDR3 sequence (DNA): TGCAGTGCTAGATACCTGACTAGCGGGTTCTACAATGAGCAGTTCTTC.